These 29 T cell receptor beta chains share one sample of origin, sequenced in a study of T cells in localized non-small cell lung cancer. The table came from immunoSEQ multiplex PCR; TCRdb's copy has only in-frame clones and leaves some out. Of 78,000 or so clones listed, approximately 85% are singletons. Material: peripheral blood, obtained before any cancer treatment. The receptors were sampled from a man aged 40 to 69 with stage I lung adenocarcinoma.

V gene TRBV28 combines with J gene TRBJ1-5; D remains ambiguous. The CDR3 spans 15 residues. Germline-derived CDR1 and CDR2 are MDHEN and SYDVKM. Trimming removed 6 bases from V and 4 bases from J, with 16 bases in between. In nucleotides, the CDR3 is TGTGCCAGCAGGGAGGACGGTAAGGGAAATCAGCCCCAGCATTTT. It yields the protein CASREDGKGNQPQHF.

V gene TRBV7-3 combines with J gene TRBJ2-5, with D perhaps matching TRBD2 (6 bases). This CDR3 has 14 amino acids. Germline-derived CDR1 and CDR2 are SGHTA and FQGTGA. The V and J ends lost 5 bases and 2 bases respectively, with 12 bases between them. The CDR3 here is CASSAPGAQETQYF. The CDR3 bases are TGTGCCAGCAGCGCTCCGGGAGCTCAAGAGACCCAGTACTTC.

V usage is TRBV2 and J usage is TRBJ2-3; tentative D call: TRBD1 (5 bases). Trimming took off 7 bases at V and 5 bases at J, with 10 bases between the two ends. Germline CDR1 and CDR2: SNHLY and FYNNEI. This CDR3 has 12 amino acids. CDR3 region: CASTVRGDTQYF. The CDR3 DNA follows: TGTGCCAGCACGGTTAGGGGAGATACGCAGTATTTT.

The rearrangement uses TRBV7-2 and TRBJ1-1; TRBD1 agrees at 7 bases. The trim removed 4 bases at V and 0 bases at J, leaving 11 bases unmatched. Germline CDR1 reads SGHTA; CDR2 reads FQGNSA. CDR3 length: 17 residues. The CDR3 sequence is CASSSPPGGRMNTEAFF. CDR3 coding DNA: TGTGCCAGCAGCTCCCCCCCAGGGGGGCGGATGAACACTGAAGCTTTCTTT.

CDR3 bases: TGTGCCAGCAGCTTTACCGCAGGACTCGCGGCCGGGGAGCTGTTTTTT. Translating it yields CASSFTAGLAAGELFF. The chain is built from TRBV7-6 and TRBJ2-2; D might be TRBD2 (5 bases). The V and J ends lost 3 bases and 6 bases respectively, with 17 bases between them. The CDR3 runs 16 residues. Per the germline V gene, CDR1 is SGHVS and CDR2 is FNYEAQ.

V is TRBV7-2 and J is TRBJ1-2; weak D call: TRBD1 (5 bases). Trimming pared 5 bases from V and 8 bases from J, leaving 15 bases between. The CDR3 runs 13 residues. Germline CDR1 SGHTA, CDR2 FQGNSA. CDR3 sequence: CASSADYRFGYTF. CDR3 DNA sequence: TGTGCCAGCAGCGCCGACTACAGGTTCGGCTACACCTTC.

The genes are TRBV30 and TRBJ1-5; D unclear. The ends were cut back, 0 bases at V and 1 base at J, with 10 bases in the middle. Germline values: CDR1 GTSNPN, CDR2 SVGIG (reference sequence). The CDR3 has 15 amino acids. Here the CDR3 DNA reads TGTGCCTGGAGTGTACCAGGTCGGAGCAATCAGCCCCAGCATTTT. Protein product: CAWSVPGRSNQPQHF.

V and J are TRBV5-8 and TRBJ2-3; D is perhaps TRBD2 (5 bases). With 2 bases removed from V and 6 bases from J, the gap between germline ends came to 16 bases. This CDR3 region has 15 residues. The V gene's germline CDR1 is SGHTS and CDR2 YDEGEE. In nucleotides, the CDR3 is TGTGCCAGCAGCTTAGGACTTGGGAACTCCGATACGCAGTATTTT. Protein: CASSLGLGNSDTQYF.

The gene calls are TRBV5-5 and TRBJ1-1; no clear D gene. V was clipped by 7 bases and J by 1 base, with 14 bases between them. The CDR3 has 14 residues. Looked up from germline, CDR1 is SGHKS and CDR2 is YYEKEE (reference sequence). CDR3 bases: TGTGCCAGCGGCCCCTCGGTGGCGAACACTGAAGCTTTCTTT. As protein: CASGPSVANTEAFF.

In DNA form, the CDR3 reads TGTGCCAGCTCACCTCGGACAGGGGGCTACGAGCAGTACTTC. This sequence encodes CASSPRTGGYEQYF. This sequence joins TRBV18 and TRBJ2-7; 10 bases are a match to TRBD1. The V gene's germline CDR1 is KGHSH and CDR2 LQKENI. The CDR3 has 14 amino acids. Trimming cost V 3 bases and J 3 bases; bases outside gene matches: 2. The full variable domain, rest sourced from reference TRBV18 and TRBJ2-7, is NAGVMQNPRHLVRRRGQEARLRCSPMKGHSHVYWYRQLPEEGLKFMVYLQKENIIDESGMPKERFSAEFPKEGPSILRIQQVVRGDSAAYFCASSPRTGGYEQYFGPGTRLTVT.

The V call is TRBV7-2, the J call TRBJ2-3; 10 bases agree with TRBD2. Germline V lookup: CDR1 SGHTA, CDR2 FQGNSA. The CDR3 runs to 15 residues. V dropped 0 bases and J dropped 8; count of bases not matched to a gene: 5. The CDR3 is CASSLAERGGSTQYF. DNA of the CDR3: TGTGCCAGCAGCTTAGCGGAGCGGGGGGGCTCTACGCAGTATTTT.

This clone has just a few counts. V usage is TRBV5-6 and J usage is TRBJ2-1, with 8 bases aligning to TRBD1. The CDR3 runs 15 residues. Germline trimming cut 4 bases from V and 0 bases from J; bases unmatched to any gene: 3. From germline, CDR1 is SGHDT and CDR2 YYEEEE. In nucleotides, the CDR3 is TGTGCCAGCAGCGGGACAGGAACCTCCTACAATGAGCAGTTCTTC. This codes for CASSGTGTSYNEQFF.

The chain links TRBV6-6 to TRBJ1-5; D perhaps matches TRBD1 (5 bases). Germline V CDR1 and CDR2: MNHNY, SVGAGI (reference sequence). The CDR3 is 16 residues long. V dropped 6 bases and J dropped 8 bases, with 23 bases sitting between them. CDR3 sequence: CASRGVDGKKVKPQHF. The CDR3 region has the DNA TGTGCCAGCAGGGGGGTCGACGGGAAAAAGGTTAAGCCCCAGCATTTT.

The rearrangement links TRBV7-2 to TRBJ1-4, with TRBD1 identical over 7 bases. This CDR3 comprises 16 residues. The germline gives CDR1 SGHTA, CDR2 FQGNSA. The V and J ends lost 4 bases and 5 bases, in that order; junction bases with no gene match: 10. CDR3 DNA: TGTGCCAGCAGCTCAAACCTCAGGGGGACCAATGAAAAACTGTTTTTT. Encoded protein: CASSSNLRGTNEKLFF.

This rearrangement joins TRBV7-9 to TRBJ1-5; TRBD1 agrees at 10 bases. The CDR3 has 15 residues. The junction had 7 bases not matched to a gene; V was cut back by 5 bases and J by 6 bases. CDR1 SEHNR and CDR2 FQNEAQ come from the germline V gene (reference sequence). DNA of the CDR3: TGTGCCAGCAGCCTCGGGACAGGGGAAGGTCAGCCCCAGCATTTT. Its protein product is CASSLGTGEGQPQHF.

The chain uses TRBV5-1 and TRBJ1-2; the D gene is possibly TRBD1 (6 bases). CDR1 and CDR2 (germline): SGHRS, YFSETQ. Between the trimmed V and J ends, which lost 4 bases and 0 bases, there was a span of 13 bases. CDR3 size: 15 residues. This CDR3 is CASSPDGQPNYGYTF. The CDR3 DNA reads TGCGCCAGCAGCCCGGATGGACAGCCTAACTATGGCTACACCTTC.

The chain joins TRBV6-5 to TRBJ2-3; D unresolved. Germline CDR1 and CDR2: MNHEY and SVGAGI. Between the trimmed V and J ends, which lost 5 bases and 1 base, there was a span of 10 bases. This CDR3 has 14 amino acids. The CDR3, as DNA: TGTGCCAGCAGTAAAACTTCCCGCACAGATACGCAGTATTTT. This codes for CASSKTSRTDTQYF.

CDR3 amino acids: CASSLISSYNEQFF. Written as DNA, the CDR3 is TGTGCCAGCAGTTTAATTAGCTCCTACAATGAGCAGTTCTTC. The rearrangement links TRBV28 to TRBJ2-1; D is ambiguous. V lost 2 bases and J lost 0, with 5 bases in between. Germline V gene sequence: CDR1 MDHEN, CDR2 SYDVKM. There are 14 residues in the CDR3.

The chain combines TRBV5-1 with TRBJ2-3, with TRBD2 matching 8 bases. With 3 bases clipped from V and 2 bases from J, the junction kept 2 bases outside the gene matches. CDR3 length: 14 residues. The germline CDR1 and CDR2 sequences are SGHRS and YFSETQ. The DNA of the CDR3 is TGCGCCAGCAGCTGGACTAGCTACACAGATACGCAGTATTTT. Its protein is CASSWTSYTDTQYF.

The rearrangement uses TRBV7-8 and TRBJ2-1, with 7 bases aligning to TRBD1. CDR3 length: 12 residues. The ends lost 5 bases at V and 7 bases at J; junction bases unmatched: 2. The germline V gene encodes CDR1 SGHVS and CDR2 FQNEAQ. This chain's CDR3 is CASSLRGNEQFF. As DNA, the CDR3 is TGTGCCAGCAGCCTCAGGGGGAATGAGCAGTTCTTC.

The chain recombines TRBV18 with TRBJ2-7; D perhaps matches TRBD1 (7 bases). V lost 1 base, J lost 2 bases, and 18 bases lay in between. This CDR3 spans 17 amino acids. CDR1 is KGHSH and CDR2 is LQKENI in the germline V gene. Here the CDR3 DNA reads TGTGCCAGCTCACCACGATCGAGACAGGGAGGTCCCTACGAGCAGTACTTC. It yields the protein CASSPRSRQGGPYEQYF.

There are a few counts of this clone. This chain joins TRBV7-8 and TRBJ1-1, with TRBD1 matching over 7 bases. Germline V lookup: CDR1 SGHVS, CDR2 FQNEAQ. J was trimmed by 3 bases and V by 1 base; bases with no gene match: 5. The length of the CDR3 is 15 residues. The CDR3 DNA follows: TGTGCCAGCAGCTTAGACCCAGGGGGAGACACTGAAGCTTTCTTT. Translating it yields CASSLDPGGDTEAFF.

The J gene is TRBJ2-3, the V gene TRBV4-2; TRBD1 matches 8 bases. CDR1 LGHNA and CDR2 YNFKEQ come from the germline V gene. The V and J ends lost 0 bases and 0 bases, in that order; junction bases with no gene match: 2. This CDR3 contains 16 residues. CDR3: CASSQEDRGSTDTQYF. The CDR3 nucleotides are TGTGCCAGCAGCCAAGAAGACAGGGGTAGCACAGATACGCAGTATTTT.

The chain's CDR3 is CASSTSSTDEQFF. CDR3 coding DNA: TGTGCCAGCAGCACTTCTAGCACTGATGAGCAGTTCTTC. V is TRBV9 and J is TRBJ2-1; possibly TRBD2 for D (5 bases). Germline CDR1 reads SGDLS; CDR2 reads YYNGEE. This CDR3 is 13 amino acids long. V was trimmed by 4 bases and J by 8 bases, leaving 13 bases between them.

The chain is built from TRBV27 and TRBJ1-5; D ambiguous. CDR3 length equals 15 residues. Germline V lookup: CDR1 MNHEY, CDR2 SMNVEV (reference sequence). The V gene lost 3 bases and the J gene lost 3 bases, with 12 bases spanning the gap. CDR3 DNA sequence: TGTGCCAGCAGTTTTAAAGGGTCAAACAATCAGCCCCAGCATTTT. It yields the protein CASSFKGSNNQPQHF.

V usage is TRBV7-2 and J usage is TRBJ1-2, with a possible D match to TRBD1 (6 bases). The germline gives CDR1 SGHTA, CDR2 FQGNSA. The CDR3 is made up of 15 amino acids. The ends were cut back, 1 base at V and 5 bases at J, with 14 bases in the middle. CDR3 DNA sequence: TGTGCCAGCAGCTTAGGGCAGGGGACTGTATATGGCTACACCTTC. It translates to CASSLGQGTVYGYTF.

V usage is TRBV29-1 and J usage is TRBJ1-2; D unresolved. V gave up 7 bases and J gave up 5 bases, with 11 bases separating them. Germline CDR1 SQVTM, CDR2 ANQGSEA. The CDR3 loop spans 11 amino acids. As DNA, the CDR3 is TGCAGCGCCTTAAAGTCTTATGGCTACACCTTC. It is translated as CSALKSYGYTF. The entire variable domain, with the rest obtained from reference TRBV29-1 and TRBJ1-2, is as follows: SAVISQKPSRDICQRGTSLTIQCQVDSQVTMMFWYRQQPGQSLTLIATANQGSEATYESGFVIDKFPISRPNLTFSTLTVSNMSPEDSSIYLCSALKSYGYTFGSGTRLTVV.

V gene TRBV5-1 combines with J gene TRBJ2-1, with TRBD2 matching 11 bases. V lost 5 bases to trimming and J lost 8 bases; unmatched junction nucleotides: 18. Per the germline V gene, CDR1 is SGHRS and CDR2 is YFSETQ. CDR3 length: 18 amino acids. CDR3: CASRVWGLSGRGVDEQFF. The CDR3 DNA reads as TGCGCCAGCAGAGTTTGGGGCCTTAGCGGGAGGGGCGTGGATGAGCAGTTCTTC.

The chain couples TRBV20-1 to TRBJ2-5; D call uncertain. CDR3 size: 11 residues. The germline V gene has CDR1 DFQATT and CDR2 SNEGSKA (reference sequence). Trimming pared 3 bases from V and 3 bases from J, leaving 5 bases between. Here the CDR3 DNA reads TGCAGTGCTAGGACCGAAGAGACCCAGTACTTC. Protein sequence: CSARTEETQYF.